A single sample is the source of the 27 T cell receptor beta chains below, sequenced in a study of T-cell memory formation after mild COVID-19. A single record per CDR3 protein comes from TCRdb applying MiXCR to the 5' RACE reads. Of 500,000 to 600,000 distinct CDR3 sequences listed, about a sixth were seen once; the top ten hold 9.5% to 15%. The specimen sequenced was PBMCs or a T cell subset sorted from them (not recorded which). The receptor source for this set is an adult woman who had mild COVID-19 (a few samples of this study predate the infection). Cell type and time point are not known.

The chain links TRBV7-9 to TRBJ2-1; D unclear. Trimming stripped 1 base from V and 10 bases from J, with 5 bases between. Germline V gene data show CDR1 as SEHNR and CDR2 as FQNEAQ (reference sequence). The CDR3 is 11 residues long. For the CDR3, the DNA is TGTGCCAGCAGCTTAGATTACGAGCAGTTCTTC. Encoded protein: CASSLDYEQFF.

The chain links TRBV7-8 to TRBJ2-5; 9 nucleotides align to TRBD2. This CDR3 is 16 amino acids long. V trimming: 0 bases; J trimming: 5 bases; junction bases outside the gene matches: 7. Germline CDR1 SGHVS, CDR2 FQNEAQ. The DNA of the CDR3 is TGTGCCAGCAGCTTAGCGGGAGCGGGGGGACTGGAGACCCAGTACTTC. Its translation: CASSLAGAGGLETQYF.

CDR3 protein: CASSIPPDTQYF. The CDR3 DNA reads as TGTGCCAGCTCTATACCCCCAGATACGCAGTATTTT. This chain uses TRBV7-3 with TRBJ2-3; D is uncertain. The CDR3 contains 12 residues. Germline values: CDR1 SGHTA, CDR2 FQGTGA. The V and J ends lost 8 bases and 4 bases respectively, with 10 bases between them.

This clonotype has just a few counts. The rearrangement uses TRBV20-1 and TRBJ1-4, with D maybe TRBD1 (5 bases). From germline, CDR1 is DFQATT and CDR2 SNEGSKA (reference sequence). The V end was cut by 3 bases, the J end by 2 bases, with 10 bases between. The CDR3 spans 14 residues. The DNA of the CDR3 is TGCAGTGCTAGTTTCGGGGCGACTAATGAAAAACTGTTTTTT. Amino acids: CSASFGATNEKLFF.

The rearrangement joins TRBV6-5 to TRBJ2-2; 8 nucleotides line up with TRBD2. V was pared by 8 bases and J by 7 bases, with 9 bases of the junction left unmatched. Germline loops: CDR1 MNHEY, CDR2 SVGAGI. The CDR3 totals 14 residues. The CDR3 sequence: CASWAREDNGELFF. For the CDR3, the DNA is TGTGCCAGCTGGGCGCGGGAGGATAACGGGGAGCTGTTTTTT.

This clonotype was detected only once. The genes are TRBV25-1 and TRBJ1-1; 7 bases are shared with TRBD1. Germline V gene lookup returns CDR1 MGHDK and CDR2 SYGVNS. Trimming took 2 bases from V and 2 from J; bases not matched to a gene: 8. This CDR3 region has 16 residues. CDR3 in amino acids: CASSEGYRGVNTEAFF. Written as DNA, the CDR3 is TGTGCCAGCAGTGAAGGTTACAGGGGCGTCAACACTGAAGCTTTCTTT.

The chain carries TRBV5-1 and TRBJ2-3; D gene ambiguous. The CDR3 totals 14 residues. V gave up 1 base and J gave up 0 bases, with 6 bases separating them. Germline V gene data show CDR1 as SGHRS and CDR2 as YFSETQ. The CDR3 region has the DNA TGCGCCAGCAGCTTGCCCAGTAGCACAGATACGCAGTATTTT. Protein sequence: CASSLPSSTDTQYF.

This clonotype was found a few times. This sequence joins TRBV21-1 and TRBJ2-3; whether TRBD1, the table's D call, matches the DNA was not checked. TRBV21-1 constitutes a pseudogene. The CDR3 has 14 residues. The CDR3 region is CASPRGPRTDTQYF. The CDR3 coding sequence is TGTGCCAGCCCCCGGGGTCCGCGCACAGATACGCAGTATTTT.

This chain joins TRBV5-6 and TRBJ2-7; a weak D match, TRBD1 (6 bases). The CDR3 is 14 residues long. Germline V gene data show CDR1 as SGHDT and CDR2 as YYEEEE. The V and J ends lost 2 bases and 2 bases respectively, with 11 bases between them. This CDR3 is CASSLTGKAYEQYF. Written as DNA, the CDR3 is TGTGCCAGCAGCTTAACAGGGAAAGCCTACGAGCAGTACTTC.

The CDR3 is CASSYRISQSYEQYF. In DNA form, the CDR3 reads TGCGCCAGCAGCTACCGAATAAGCCAATCCTACGAGCAGTACTTC. V gene TRBV4-3 combines with J gene TRBJ2-7; D gene ambiguous. The germline gives CDR1 LGHNA, CDR2 YSLEER. The CDR3 runs to 15 residues. V shed 5 bases and J shed 1 base, with 15 bases lying between them.

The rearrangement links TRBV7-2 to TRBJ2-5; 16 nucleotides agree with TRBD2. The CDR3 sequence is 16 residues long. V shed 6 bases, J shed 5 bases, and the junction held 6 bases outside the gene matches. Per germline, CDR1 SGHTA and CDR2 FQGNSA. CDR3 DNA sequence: TGTGCCAGCAGGTTGGGACTAGCGGGAGGGCAGGAGACCCAGTACTTC. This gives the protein CASRLGLAGGQETQYF.

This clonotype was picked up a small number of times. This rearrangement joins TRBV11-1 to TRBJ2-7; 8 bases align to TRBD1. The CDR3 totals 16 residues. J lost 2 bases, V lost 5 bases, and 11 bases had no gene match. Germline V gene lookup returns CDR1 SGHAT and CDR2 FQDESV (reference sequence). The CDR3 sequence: CASSPQGTGGPYEQYF. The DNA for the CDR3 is TGTGCCAGCAGCCCGCAGGGGACAGGAGGTCCCTACGAGCAGTACTTC. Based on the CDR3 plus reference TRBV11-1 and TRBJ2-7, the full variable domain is EAEVAQSPRYKITEKSQAVAFWCDPISGHATLYWYRQILGQGPELLVQFQDESVVDDSQLPKDRFSAERLKGVDSTLKIQPAELGDSAMYLCASSPQGTGGPYEQYFGPGTRLTVT.

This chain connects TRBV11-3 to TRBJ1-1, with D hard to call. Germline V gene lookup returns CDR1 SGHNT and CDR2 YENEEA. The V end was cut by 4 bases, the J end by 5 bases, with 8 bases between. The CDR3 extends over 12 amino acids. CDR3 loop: CASSSRWTEAFF. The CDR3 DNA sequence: TGTGCCAGCAGCTCCCGGTGGACTGAAGCTTTCTTT. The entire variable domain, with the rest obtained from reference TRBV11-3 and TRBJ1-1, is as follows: EAGVVQSPRYKIIEKKQPVAFWCNPISGHNTLYWYLQNLGQGPELLIRYENEEAVDDSQLPKDRFSAERLKGVDSTLKIQPAELGDSAVYLCASSSRWTEAFFGQGTRLTVV.

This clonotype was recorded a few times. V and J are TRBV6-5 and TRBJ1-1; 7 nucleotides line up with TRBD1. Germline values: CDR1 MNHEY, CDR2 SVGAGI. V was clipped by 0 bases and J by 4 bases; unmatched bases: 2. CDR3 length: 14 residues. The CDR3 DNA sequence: TGTGCCAGCAGTTACTCACAGGGGCGCACTGAAGCTTTCTTT. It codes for CASSYSQGRTEAFF.

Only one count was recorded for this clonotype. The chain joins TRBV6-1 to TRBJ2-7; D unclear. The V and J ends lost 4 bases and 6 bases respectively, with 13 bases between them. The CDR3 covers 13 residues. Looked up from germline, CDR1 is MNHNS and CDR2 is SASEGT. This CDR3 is CASSVMTSGEQYF. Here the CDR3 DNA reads TGTGCCAGCAGTGTCATGACATCGGGCGAGCAGTACTTC.

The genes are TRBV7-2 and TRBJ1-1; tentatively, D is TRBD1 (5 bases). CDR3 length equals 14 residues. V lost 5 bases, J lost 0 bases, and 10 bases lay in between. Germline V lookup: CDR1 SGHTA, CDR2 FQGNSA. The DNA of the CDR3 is TGTGCCAGCAGCAAGACAGTTATGAACACTGAAGCTTTCTTT. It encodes CASSKTVMNTEAFF.

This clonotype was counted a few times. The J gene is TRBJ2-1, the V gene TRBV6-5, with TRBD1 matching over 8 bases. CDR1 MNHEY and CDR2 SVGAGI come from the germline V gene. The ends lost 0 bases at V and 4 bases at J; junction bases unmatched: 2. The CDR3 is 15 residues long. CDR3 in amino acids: CASSYSGQAYNEQFF. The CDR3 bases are TGTGCCAGCAGTTACTCGGGACAGGCATACAATGAGCAGTTCTTC.

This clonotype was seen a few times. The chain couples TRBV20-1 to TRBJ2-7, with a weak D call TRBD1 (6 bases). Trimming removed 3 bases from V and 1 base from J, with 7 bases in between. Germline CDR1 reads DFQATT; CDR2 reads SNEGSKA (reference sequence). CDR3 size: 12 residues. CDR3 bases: TGCAGTGCTAGGGGGGCTTCCTACGAGCAGTACTTC. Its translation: CSARGASYEQYF.

This CDR3 is CASSVEGSLNTGELFF. CDR3 in DNA: TGTGCCAGCAGCGTAGAAGGGTCTTTGAACACCGGGGAGCTGTTTTTT. The chain employs TRBV9 and TRBJ2-2; D remains ambiguous. Trimming took off 0 bases at V and 1 base at J, with 10 bases between the two ends. Germline-derived CDR1 and CDR2 are SGDLS and YYNGEE. This CDR3 contains 16 residues.

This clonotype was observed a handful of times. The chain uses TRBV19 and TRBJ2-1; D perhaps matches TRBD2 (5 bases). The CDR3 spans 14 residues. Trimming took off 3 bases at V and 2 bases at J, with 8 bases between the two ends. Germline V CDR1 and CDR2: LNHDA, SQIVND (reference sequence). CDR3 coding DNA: TGTGCCAGTAGTATCGTACTAGCCTACAATGAGCAGTTCTTC. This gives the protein CASSIVLAYNEQFF.

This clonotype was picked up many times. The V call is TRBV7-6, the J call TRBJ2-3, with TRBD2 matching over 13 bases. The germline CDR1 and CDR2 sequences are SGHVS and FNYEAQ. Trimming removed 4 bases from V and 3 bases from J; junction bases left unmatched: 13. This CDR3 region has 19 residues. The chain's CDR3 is CASSYLVWTSGSSTDTQYF. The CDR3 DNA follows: TGTGCCAGCAGCTACCTGGTGTGGACTAGCGGGAGTTCAACAGATACGCAGTATTTT.

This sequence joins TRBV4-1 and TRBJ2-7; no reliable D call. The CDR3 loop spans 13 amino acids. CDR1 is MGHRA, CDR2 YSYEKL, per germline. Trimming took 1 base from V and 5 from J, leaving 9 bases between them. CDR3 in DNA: TGCGCCAGCAGCCAAGGGGTGGTCGACGAGCAGTACTTC. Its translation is CASSQGVVDEQYF.

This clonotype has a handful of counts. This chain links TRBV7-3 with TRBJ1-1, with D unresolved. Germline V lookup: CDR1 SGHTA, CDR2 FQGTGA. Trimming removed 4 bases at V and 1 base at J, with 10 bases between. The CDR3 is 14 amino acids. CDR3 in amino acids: CASSSKRQNTEAFF. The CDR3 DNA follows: TGTGCCAGCAGCTCGAAACGCCAGAACACTGAAGCTTTCTTT.

CDR3 sequence (DNA): TGTGCCACCAGCAGAGATCTTCAGGACGCCTATGGCTACACCTTC. This translates into CATSRDLQDAYGYTF. The chain is built from TRBV15 and TRBJ1-2; D gene ambiguous. The germline CDR1 and CDR2 sequences are LNHNV and YYDKDF (reference sequence). Between the trimmed V and J ends, which lost 0 bases and 4 bases, there was a span of 12 bases. The CDR3 spans 15 residues. Complete variable domain (other parts from reference TRBV15 and TRBJ1-2): DAMVIQNPRYQVTQFGKPVTLSCSQTLNHNVMYWYQQKSSQAPKLLFHYYDKDFNNEADTPDNFQSRRPNTSFCFLDIRSPGLGDTAMYLCATSRDLQDAYGYTFGSGTRLTVV.

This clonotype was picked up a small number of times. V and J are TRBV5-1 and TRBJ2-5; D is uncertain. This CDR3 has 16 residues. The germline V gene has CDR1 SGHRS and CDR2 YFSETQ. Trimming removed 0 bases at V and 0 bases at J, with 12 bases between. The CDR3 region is CASSLGGSGNQETQYF. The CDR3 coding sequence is TGCGCCAGCAGCTTGGGAGGTTCAGGCAACCAAGAGACCCAGTACTTC.

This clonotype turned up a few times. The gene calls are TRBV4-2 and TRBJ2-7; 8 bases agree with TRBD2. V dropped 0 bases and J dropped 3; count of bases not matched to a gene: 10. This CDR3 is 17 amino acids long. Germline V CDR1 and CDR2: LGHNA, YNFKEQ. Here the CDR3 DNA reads TGTGCCAGCAGCCAAGATTTTAGCGGGGTGAGGGGCTACGAGCAGTACTTC. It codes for CASSQDFSGVRGYEQYF.

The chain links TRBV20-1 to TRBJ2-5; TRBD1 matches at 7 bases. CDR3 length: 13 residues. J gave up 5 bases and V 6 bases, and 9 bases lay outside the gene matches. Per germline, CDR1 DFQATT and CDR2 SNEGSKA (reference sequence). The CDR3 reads CSAGDSWWETQYF. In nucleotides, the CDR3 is TGCAGTGCCGGGGACAGCTGGTGGGAGACCCAGTACTTC.